The source of this T cell receptor beta chain is a study of T cells in women clearing cervical HPV infection (dated by TCRdb to 2016 to 2018). For the study in its entirety: The cases were under 30 women with histologically confirmed HPV16-related CIN3 or worse, and 2 of these cases were invasive cancers. The approximately 26 controls were women who cleared a single incident HPV16 infection within 12 months without developing precancer or cancer. Blood from cases was collected at the visit where the lesion was first found, while blood from controls was collected once the infection could no longer be detected. For cases, a median interval of roughly 150 days, with an interquartile range of roughly 80 to 200 days, was observed between lesion detection and blood sampling. Since only a few of the women had HLA typing available, the possibility that HLA type was acting as a confounder could not be ruled out. The exploratory proof-of-principle case-control study was nested within the Guanacaste HPV Natural History Study in Costa Rica and compared TCR repertoires across cervical HPV16 outcomes. Cases were matched to controls by age within five years and by the year the sample was collected. Median age was roughly 35 years in cases versus just over 37 in controls, and baseline characteristics did not differ significantly. The parent cohort enrolled about 10,000 women aged 18 or older in Guanacaste, Costa Rica, during about 1992 to 1994 and followed them for approximately 7 years. As quality controls, five blinded duplicates were added to each group, bringing the total to roughly 60 samples made up of 50 participants and around 10 replicates. Here is what the overall study found, with its caveats: TCR repertoire richness was significantly higher in CIN3+ cases than in controls across sequencing depths, while evenness did not differ. Lower TRBV6-7 relative abundance was observed in cases than in controls (0.11% versus 0.16%; Bonferroni P = 0.0008). Cases were distinguished from controls with an estimated AUC of over 0.75 by random forest classifiers combining richness and V gene abundances. Because of the cross-sectional design, the study could not determine whether the associations came before infection or resulted from infection, and neither effector/memory subsets nor HPV-specific T cells were isolated. Because T-cell numbers per sample were unknown, differences in richness could reflect varying T-cell content rather than repertoire biology.

The CDR3 goes from the cysteine to the phenylalanine over 17 residues. The DNA covers only part of the CDR3, 42 bases in frame from base 1. The germline V gene specifies MRHNA as CDR1 and SNTAGT as CDR2. V lost 0 bases and J lost 7 bases, and the count of bases not matched to a germline gene is 12. Every participant had a single incident cervical HPV16 infection, and prevalent HPV16 infections were excluded. Cervical HPV DNA was detected by MY09/MY11 PCR, and genotyping was performed by dot-blot hybridization. Fifteen mL of heparinized blood were centrifuged, and the buffy coat was split into aliquots, frozen at -30 degrees C, and then kept at -80 degrees C. Genomic DNA was extracted from buffy coat specimens using QIAGEN kits. The immunoSEQ assay used multiplex PCR to amplify TCR beta CDR3 regions from an average of around 1,200 ng of genomic DNA per sample. Primer bias was corrected in the assay by using a complete synthetic TCR repertoire to establish an amplification baseline. The amplicons were sequenced using the Illumina platform. Under the source paper's analysis protocol: Error correction of the sequences involved clustering with frequency ratios plus a modified nearest-neighbor algorithm, after which the sequences were analyzed in the immunoSEQ Analyzer using IMGT gene definitions. TCR richness and evenness were averaged over 20 rarefaction repeats at each rarefaction depth, excluding samples with fewer sequences than the depth. Relative abundances of V, D and J genes were compared between groups using Wilcoxon rank sum tests, with FDR correction applied. An intraclass correlation of 90% to 97% for TCR richness and an average of about 73% across 66 gene segments were obtained from the blinded duplicates. As stored in TCRdb, this immuneACCESS dataset retains in-frame rearrangements with V and J assigned. A fraction of the clones does not appear; measured against another copy, unresolved V genes explain less than half of the discrepancy, and the remainder lacks a known reason. V and J calls and clone size are given by that table; D and trimming were obtained from the DNA. The sample table gives around 48,000 clones. About 1.5% of the sample is taken by the ten largest.

Concerning this clone itself: The specificity of this receptor is unknown. Coverage ceases 3 residues before the CDR3 finishes, and the germline J gene fills in the end.

Material for sequencing was blood buffy coat. This clonotype was obtained from a woman aged 18-70 years with a cervical HPV16 infection that either progressed to CIN3+ or cleared (not recorded which). This sequence uses TRBV6-4 and TRBJ1-2; 9 central nucleotides agree with TRBD1. CDR3 region: CASSDSPVGTGRSGYTF. Partial CDR3 DNA: TGTGCCAGCAGTGACTCACCTGTCGGGACAGGGAGATCTGGC.